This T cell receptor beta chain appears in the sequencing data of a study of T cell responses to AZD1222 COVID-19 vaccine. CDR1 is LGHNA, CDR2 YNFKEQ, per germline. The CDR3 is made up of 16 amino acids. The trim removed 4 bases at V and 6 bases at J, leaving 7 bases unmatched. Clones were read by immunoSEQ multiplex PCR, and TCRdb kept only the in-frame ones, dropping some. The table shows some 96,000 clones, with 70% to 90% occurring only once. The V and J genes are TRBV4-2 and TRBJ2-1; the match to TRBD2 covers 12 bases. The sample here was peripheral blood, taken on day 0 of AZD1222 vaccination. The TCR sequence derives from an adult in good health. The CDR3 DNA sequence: TGTGCCAGCAGCCCGACAACACTAGCGGGGGGCAATGAGCAGTTCTTC. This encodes CASSPTTLAGGNEQFF.